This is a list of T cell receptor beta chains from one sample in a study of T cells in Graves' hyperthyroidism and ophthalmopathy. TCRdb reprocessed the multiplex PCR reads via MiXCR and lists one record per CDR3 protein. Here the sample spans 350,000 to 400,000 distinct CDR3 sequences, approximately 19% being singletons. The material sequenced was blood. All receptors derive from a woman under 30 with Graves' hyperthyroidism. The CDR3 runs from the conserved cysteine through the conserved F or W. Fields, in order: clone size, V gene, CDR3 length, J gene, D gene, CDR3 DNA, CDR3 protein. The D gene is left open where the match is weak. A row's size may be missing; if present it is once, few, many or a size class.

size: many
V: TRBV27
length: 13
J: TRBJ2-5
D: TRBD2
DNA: TGTGCCAGCAATGCGGGGGGCCAAGAGACCCAGTACTTC
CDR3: CASNAGGQETQYF

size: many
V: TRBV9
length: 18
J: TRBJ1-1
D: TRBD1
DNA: TGTGCCAGCAGCCCACCCGGGACAGGGGCGCCAAAGAACACTGAAGCTTTCTTT
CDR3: CASSPPGTGAPKNTEAFF

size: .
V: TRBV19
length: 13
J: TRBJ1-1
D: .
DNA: TGTGCCAGTAGTATAGGGCAGAACACTGAAGCTTTCTTT
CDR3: CASSIGQNTEAFF

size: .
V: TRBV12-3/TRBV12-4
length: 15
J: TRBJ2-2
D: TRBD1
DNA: TGTGCCAGCAGTTTCGTCACAGGGGAAACCGGGGAGCTGTTTTTT
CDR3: CASSFVTGETGELFF

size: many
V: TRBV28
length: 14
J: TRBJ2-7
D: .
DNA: TGTGCAAGCATAGGTCTGGGCCACCCATACGAGCAGTACTTC
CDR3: CASIGLGHPYEQYF

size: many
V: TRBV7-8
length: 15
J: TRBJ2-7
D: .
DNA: TGTGCCAGCAGCTTAGCGGCCGGTAGCATCCACGAGCAGTACTTC
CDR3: CASSLAAGSIHEQYF

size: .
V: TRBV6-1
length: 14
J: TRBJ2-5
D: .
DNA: TGTGCCAGCAGTGCGGCTGATACGAGGCAGACCCAGTACTTC
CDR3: CASSAADTRQTQYF

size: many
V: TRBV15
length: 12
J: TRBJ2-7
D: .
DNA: TGTGCCACCGGGATTTCCCGGTACGAGCAGTACTTC
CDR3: CATGISRYEQYF

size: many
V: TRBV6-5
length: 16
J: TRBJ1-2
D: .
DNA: TGTGCCAGCAGTTCTGCCGGACACCAGCTTGGCTATGGCTACACCTTC
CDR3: CASSSAGHQLGYGYTF

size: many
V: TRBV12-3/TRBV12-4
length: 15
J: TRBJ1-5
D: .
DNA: TGTGCCAGCAGTTTTGGGGATGCTAGTAATCAGCCCCAGCATTTT
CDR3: CASSFGDASNQPQHF

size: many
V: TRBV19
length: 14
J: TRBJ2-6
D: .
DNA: TGTGCCAGTAGTAAAGGGGCTGGGGCCAACGTCCTGACTTTC
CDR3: CASSKGAGANVLTF

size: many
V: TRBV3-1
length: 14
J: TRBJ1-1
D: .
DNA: TGTGCCAGCAGCCAAGGACAGATGAACACTGAAGCTTTCTTT
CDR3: CASSQGQMNTEAFF

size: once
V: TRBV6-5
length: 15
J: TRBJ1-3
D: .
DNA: TGTGCCAGCAGTTACTCCCGTATAGTGGGGAACACCATATATTTT
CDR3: CASSYSRIVGNTIYF

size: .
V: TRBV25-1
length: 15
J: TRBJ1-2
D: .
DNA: TGTGCCAGCAGTGAATTCGAGAACTTCGATATTCGCTACACCTTC
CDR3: CASSEFENFDIRYTF

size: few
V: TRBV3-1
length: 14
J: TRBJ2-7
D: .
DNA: TGTGCCAGCAGCCAACGACAGATCTCCTACGAGCAGTACTTC
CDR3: CASSQRQISYEQYF

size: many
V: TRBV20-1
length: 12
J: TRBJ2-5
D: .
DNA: TGCAGTGCTAAGTGGGGGGCAGAGACCCAGTACTTC
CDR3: CSAKWGAETQYF

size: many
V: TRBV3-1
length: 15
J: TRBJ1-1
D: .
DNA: TGTGCCAGCAGCCAAGAAAGTGCAAAGAACACTGAAGCTTTCTTT
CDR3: CASSQESAKNTEAFF

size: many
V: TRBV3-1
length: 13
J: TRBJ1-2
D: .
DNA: TGTGCCAGCAGCCAAGTTTCGGCCGGACAGAATTTCTTC
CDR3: CASSQVSAGQNFF

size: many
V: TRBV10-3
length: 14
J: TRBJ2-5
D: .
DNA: TGTGCCATCAGTGAGTCAGGGACAAAAGAGACCCAGTACTTC
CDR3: CAISESGTKETQYF

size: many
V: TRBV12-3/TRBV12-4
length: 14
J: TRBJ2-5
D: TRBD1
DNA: TGTGCCAGCAGCCAGACAGGGGGCAGGGAGACCCAGTACTTC
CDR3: CASSQTGGRETQYF

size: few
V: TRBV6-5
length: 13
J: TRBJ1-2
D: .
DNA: TGTGCCAGCAGTTATGAGGGCGGCTATGGCTACACCTTC
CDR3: CASSYEGGYGYTF

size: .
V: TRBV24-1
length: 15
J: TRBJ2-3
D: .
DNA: TGTGCCACCAGTGATCATCAGACGATCACAGATACGCAGTATTTT
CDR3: CATSDHQTITDTQYF

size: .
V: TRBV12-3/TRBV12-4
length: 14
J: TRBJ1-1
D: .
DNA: TGTGCCAGCAGTTTCGCAGGGCTGAACACTGAAGCTTTCTTT
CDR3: CASSFAGLNTEAFF

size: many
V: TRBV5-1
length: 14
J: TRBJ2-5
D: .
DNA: TGCGCCAGCGGGCTAACTAGTCTGGGGGAGACCCAGTACTTC
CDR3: CASGLTSLGETQYF

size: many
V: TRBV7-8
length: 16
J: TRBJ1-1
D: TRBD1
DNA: TGTGCCAGCAGCTTTTCGGACCCAGGGGGTGACACTGAAGCTTTCTTT
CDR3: CASSFSDPGGDTEAFF